This TCR beta chain is from a study of regulatory T cells in long-lasting Graves disease. Study-level findings and limits: Among the persistent patients, 2,741 public clonotypes were shared, more than the roughly 970 shared among new patients. With persistent disease, TRBV28, TRBJ1-2 and TRBJ2-5 were the favored segments.

The CDR3 spans 13 residues. CDR1 is MGHDK and CDR2 is SYGVNS in the germline V gene. Trimming stripped 0 bases from V and 11 bases from J, with 11 bases between. As to time point: persistent/refractory GD, antithyroid drugs over 5 years with positive TRAb. From PBMCs, RNA was extracted and then used to make the TCR library. Combining iRepertoire HTBI primers with Arm-PCR of CDR3 regions, the authors built TCR beta libraries. From the multiplex PCR reads, TCRdb called clonotypes with MiXCR, one entry per CDR3 protein. The data contain roughly 360,000 distinct CDR3 sequences, approximately 25% of them seen just once; the ten biggest clones take up around a quarter. For this clonotype: The antigen is unknown.

The clonotype originates from a middle-aged woman with Graves disease. The V gene is TRBV25-1, the J gene TRBJ1-5; no firm D call. Sequences were derived from peripheral blood mononuclear cells (PBMCs), sampled when the disease was refractory, from a patient treated with antithyroid drugs. This CDR3 reads CASSEYEESTQHF. CDR3 nucleotide sequence: TGTGCCAGCAGTGAATATGAAGAATCAACCCAGCATTTT.